This T cell receptor beta chain originates from a study of blood T cell repertoires in COVID-19. Across the whole study: Acute and convalescent COVID-19 samples came from the United States, Italy and Spain. PBMCs, B-cell-depleted T cells, or T cells were the source of the cDNA or gDNA that made up the material.

CDR3 size: 15 residues. Germline values: CDR1 SGHAT, CDR2 FQNNGV. V was clipped by 6 bases and J by 2 bases, with 17 bases between them. Authors' methods: Researchers report that nucleated cell counts were estimated from reference gene primer amplification. Profiled with immunoSEQ multiplex PCR; TCRdb holds only in-frame clones, not every one. The D gene and trimming were derived from the DNA, and the V and J assignments and clone size from that table. This sample carries under 200,000 clones, more than 75% of them seen once, and the ten largest clones take under 6.5%. What was sequenced was peripheral blood. The receptor was isolated from a man aged 35-49 years with active or convalescent COVID-19. The chain links TRBV11-2 to TRBJ2-7, with D unclear. CDR3 loop: CASRKPGLGTYEQYF. The CDR3 region has the DNA TGTGCCAGCAGAAAGCCAGGCTTAGGAACCTACGAGCAGTACTTC.